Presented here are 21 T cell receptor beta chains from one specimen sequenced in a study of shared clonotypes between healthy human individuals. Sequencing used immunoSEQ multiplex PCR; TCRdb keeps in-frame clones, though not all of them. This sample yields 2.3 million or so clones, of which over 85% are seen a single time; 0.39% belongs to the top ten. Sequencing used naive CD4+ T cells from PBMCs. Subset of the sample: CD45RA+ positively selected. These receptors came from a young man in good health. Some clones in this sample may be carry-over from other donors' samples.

The CDR3 spells CASSSRQGGNNEQFF. The CDR3 DNA is TGTGCCAGCAGCTCCAGACAGGGAGGGAACAATGAGCAGTTCTTC. The chain has TRBV7-9 and TRBJ2-1; D might be TRBD1 or TRBD2, each matching 7 bases. V was pared by 4 bases and J by 5 bases, with 15 bases between. The CDR3 loop spans 15 amino acids. CDR1 and CDR2 (germline): SEHNR, FQNEAQ (reference sequence). Full variable domain (rest looked up from reference TRBV7-9 and TRBJ2-1): DTGVSQNPRHKITKRGQNVTFRCDPISEHNRLYWYRQTLGQGPEFLTYFQNEAQLEKSRLLSDRFSAERPKGSFSTLEIQRTEQGDSAMYLCASSSRQGGNNEQFFGPGTRLTVL.

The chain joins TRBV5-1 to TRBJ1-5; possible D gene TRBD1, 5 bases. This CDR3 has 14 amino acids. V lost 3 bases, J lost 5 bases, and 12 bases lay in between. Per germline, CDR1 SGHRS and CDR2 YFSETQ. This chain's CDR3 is CASSSNGGDQPQHF. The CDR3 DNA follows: TGCGCCAGCAGCTCGAATGGGGGGGATCAGCCCCAGCATTTT.

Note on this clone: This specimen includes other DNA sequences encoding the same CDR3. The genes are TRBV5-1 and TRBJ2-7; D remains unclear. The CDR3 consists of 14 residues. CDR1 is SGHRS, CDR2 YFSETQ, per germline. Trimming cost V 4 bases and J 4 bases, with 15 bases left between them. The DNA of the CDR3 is TGCGCCAGCAGCCTTGAGGACCGAAGTTACGAGCAGTACTTC. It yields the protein CASSLEDRSYEQYF.

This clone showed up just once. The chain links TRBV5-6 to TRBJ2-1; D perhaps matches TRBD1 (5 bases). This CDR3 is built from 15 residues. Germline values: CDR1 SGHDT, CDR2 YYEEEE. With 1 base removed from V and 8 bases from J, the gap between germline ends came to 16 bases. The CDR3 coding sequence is TGTGCCAGCAGCTTGCGATCGGGCAGGGCAGATGAGCAGTTCTTC. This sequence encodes CASSLRSGRADEQFF.

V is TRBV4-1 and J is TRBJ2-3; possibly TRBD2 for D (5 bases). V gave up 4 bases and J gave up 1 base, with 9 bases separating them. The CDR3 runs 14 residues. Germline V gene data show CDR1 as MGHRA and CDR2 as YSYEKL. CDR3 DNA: TGCGCCAGCAGCCCCCGGCGGGGCACAGATACGCAGTATTTT. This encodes CASSPRRGTDTQYF.

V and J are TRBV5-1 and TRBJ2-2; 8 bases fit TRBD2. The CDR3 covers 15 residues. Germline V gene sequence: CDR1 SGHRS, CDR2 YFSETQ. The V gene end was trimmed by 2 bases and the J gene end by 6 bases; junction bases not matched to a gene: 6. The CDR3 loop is CASSFISGMAGELFF. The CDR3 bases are TGCGCCAGCAGCTTTATTAGCGGGATGGCCGGGGAGCTGTTTTTT.

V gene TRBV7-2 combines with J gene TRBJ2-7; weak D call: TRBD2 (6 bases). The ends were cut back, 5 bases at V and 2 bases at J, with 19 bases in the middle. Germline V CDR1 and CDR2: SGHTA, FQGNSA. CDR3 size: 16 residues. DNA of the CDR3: TGTGCCAGCAGCCGGTCTGGGGGGAAGGGCCCCTACGAGCAGTACTTC. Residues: CASSRSGGKGPYEQYF.

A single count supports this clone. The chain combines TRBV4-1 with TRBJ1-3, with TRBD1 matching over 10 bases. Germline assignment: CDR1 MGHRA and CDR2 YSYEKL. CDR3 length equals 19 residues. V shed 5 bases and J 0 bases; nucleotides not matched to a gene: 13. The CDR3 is CASSFYPRTGGNSGNTIYF. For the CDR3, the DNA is TGCGCCAGCAGCTTTTACCCTCGGACAGGGGGTAACTCTGGAAACACCATATATTTT.

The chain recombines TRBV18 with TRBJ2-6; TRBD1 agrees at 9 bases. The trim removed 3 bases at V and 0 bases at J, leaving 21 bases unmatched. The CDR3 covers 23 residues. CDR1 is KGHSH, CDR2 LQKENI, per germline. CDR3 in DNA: TGTGCCAGCTCACCCAAGCCCCGCAACTCCGGGACAGGGTTTCGCTCTGGGGCCAACGTCCTGACTTTC. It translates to CASSPKPRNSGTGFRSGANVLTF.

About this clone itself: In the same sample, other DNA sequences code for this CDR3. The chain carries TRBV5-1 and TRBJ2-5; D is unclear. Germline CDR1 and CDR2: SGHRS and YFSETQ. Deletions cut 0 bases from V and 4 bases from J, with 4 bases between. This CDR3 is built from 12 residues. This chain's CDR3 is CASSLGVETQYF. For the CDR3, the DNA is TGCGCCAGCAGCTTGGGGGTAGAGACCCAGTACTTC.

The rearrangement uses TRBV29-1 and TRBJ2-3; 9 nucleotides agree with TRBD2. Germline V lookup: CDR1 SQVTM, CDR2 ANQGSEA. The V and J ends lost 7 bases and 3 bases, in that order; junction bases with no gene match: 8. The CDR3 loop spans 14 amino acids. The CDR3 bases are TGCAGCGGGGGGCGGCTAGCGGGAACAGATACGCAGTATTTT. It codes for CSGGRLAGTDTQYF.

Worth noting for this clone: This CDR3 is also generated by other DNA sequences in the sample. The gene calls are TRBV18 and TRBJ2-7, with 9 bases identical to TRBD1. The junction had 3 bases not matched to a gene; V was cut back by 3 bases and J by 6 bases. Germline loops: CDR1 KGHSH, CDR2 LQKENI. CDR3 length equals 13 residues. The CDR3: CASSPGQGGEQYF. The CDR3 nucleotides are TGTGCCAGCTCACCGGGACAGGGTGGCGAGCAGTACTTC.

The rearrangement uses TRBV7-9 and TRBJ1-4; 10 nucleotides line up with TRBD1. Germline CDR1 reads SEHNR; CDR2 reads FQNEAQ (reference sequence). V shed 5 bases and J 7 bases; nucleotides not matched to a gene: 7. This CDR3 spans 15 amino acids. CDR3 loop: CASSPSTGGVEKLFF. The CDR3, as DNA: TGTGCCAGCAGCCCCTCGACAGGGGGCGTTGAAAAACTGTTTTTT.

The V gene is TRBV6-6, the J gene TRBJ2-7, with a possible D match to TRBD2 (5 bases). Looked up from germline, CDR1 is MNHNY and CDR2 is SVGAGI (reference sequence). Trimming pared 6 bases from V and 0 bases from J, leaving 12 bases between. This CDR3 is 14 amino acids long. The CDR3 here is CASRAPGNSYEQYF. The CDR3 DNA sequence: TGTGCCAGCAGAGCGCCCGGGAACTCCTACGAGCAGTACTTC.

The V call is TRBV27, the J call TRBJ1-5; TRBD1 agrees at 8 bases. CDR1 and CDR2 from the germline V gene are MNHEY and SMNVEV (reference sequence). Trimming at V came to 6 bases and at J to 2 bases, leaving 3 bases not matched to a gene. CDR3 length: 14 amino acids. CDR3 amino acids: CASSTGQGNQPQHF. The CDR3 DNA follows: TGTGCCAGCAGCACGGGACAGGGCAATCAGCCCCAGCATTTT.

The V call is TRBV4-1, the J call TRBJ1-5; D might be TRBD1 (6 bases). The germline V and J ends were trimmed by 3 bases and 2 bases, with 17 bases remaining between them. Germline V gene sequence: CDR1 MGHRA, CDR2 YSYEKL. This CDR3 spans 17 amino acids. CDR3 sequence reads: CASSQATGSLGNQPQHF. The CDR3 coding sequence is TGCGCCAGCAGCCAGGCGACAGGTTCCTTAGGCAATCAGCCCCAGCATTTT.

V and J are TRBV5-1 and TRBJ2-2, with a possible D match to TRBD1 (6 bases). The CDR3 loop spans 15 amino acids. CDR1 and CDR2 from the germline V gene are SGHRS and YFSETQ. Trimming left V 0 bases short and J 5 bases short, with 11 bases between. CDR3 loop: CASSLDRVETGELFF. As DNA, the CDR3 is TGCGCCAGCAGCTTGGACAGGGTAGAAACCGGGGAGCTGTTTTTT.

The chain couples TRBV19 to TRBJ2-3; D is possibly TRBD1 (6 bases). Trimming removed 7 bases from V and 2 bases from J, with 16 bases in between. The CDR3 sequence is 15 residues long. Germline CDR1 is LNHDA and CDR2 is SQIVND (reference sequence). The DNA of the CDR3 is TGTGCCAGTACCCCGGTAGGGGGAGACACAGATACGCAGTATTTT. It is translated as CASTPVGGDTDTQYF.

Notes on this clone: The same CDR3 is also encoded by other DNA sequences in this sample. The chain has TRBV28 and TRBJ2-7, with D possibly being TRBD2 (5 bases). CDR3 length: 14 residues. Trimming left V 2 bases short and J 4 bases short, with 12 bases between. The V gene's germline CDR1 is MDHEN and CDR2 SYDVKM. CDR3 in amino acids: CASSLGGSRYEQYF. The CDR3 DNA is TGTGCCAGCAGTTTAGGTGGGAGTCGGTACGAGCAGTACTTC.

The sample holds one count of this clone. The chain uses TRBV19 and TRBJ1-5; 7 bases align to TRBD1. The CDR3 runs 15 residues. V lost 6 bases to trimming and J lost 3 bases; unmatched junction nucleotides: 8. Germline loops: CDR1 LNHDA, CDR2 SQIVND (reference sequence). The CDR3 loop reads CASRKGQAINQPQHF. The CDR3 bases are TGTGCCAGTAGGAAAGGACAGGCGATCAATCAGCCCCAGCATTTT.

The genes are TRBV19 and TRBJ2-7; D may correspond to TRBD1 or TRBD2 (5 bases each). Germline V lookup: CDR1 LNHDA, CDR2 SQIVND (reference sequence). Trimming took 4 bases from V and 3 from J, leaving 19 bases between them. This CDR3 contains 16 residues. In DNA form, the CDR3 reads TGTGCCAGTAGTAGCCCCGGGACCCGAGGAGGCTACGAGCAGTACTTC. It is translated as CASSSPGTRGGYEQYF.